Described below is a single T cell receptor (beta chain) sequence and its context. Its antigen is currently unknown. TCRdb's copy holds only in-frame clones and misses some; the assay was immunoSEQ multiplex PCR. Of 45,000 to 60,000 clones listed, roughly 75% are singletons. This sample was taken from a study of T cells in localized non-small cell lung cancer. Overall study results and limits: One tumor region alone was sequenced, and heterogeneity therefore remains possible. Uninvolved adjacent lung had more T cell clonality than any other tissue, topping tumor. A median of around 52 clones ranked among the top 100 in tumor appeared in adjacent lung.

Germline-derived CDR1 and CDR2 are LNHNV and YYDKDF (reference sequence). The CDR3 is 14 amino acids. V dropped 1 base and J dropped 2 bases, with 9 bases sitting between them. The source material was PBMCs, sampled before any cancer treatment. The TCR sequence derives from a woman aged 35-75 years with stage II lung adenocarcinoma. The rearrangement joins TRBV15 to TRBJ2-7, with D uncertain. CDR3 nucleotides: TGTGCCACCAGCAGAGGGCTAGGCACCTACGAGCAGTACTTC. Translating it yields CATSRGLGTYEQYF.